The rows below give T cell receptor beta chains drawn from one sample of a study of blood T cell repertoires in COVID-19. The protocol was immunoSEQ multiplex PCR, while the TCRdb copy is restricted to in-frame clones and leaves out a portion. The sample holds about 170,000 clones, about four fifths seen once. The sample was PBMCs or T cells enriched from blood (not recorded which). All receptors derive from a man aged 50 to 59 who had recovered from COVID-19. Both conserved end residues are part of each CDR3. The order of the fields is J gene, D gene, clone size, V gene, CDR3 DNA, CDR3 protein. The D gene is left open where the match is weak. A row's size may be missing; if present it is once, few, many or a size class.

J: TRBJ2-7
D: -
size: -
V: TRBV30
DNA: TGTGCCTGGAGTCGACAGAGCTACGAGCAGTACTTC
CDR3: CAWSRQSYEQYF

J: TRBJ2-1
D: -
size: -
V: TRBV9
DNA: TGTGCCAGCAGCGCCCAATTTGGGGAGGATGAGCAGTTCTTC
CDR3: CASSAQFGEDEQFF

J: TRBJ2-4
D: -
size: -
V: TRBV6-5
DNA: TGTGCCAGCACTCCAAACCTCGACAGTTTAAACATTCAGTACTTC
CDR3: CASTPNLDSLNIQYF

J: TRBJ1-2
D: TRBD1
size: -
V: TRBV5-4
DNA: TGTGCCAGCAGCTTAGGTGGCAACCGGGACAGGGTTGATGGCTACACCTTC
CDR3: CASSLGGNRDRVDGYTF

J: TRBJ2-1
D: -
size: -
V: TRBV11-3
DNA: TGTGCCAGCAGCTTAGACGTTTACAATGAGCAGTTCTTC
CDR3: CASSLDVYNEQFF

J: TRBJ2-5
D: -
size: -
V: TRBV3-1/TRBV3-2
DNA: TGTGCCAGCAGCCATGGAGGACTTCTACAAGAGACCCAGTACTTC
CDR3: CASSHGGLLQETQYF

J: TRBJ2-1
D: TRBD2
size: once
V: TRBV12-5
DNA: TGTGCTAGTGGGAAAGCGGGGGCCCTCTACAATGAGCAGTTCTTC
CDR3: CASGKAGALYNEQFF

J: TRBJ2-7
D: -
size: -
V: TRBV3-1/TRBV3-2
DNA: TGTGCCAGCAGTTTTCACGACGGCAGGAACGATCTTCTGGGCGAGCAGTACTTC
CDR3: CASSFHDGRNDLLGEQYF

J: TRBJ1-5
D: -
size: -
V: TRBV15
DNA: TGTGCCACCAGCAGAGATCCCGGGAGCAATCAGCCCCAGCATTTT
CDR3: CATSRDPGSNQPQHF

J: TRBJ2-3
D: TRBD2
size: -
V: TRBV15
DNA: TGTGCCACCAGCAGAGATCGGCGGGGGGGCGGAGATACGCAGTATTTT
CDR3: CATSRDRRGGGDTQYF

J: TRBJ1-3
D: -
size: -
V: TRBV19
DNA: TGTGCCAGTAGTAGGGGGGATCGAACTGGAAACACCATATATTTT
CDR3: CASSRGDRTGNTIYF

J: TRBJ1-6
D: TRBD1
size: -
V: TRBV11-2
DNA: TGTGCCAGCAGCACCGACAGGGGGACGTTTGGTTCACCCCTCCACTTT
CDR3: CASSTDRGTFGSPLHF

J: TRBJ1-1
D: TRBD1
size: few
V: TRBV7-9
DNA: TGTGCCAGCAGCTTAGGGCAGGGGGGTGAAGCTTTCTTT
CDR3: CASSLGQGGEAFF

J: TRBJ1-6
D: -
size: -
V: TRBV3-1/TRBV3-2
DNA: TGTGCCAGCATCGGGGTAGGCTCACCCCTCCACTTT
CDR3: CASIGVGSPLHF

J: TRBJ2-7
D: TRBD1
size: -
V: TRBV6-5
DNA: TGTGCCAGCAGTCGACAGGGGAGTAGGTCCTACGAGCAGTACTTC
CDR3: CASSRQGSRSYEQYF

J: TRBJ1-2
D: -
size: -
V: TRBV3-1/TRBV3-2
DNA: TGTGCCAGCAGCCAAGGAGGGAATGGCTACACCTTC
CDR3: CASSQGGNGYTF

J: TRBJ2-1
D: TRBD2
size: -
V: TRBV11-1
DNA: TGTGCCAGCAGCTCCACTAGCGGGGGATACAATGAGCAGTTCTTC
CDR3: CASSSTSGGYNEQFF

J: TRBJ1-2
D: -
size: -
V: TRBV27
DNA: TGTGCCAGCAGTTTAACGAGGCCGGGAAACTATGGCTACACCTTC
CDR3: CASSLTRPGNYGYTF

J: TRBJ1-1
D: TRBD1
size: -
V: TRBV3-1/TRBV3-2
DNA: TGTGCCAGCAGCCACCGTATGGGACAGGGGGCACGGTCGTACACTGAAGCTTTCTTT
CDR3: CASSHRMGQGARSYTEAFF

J: TRBJ1-1
D: TRBD1
size: -
V: TRBV18
DNA: TGTGCCAGCTCCCTTGGACAGGGTTCGGGCACTGAAGCTTTCTTT
CDR3: CASSLGQGSGTEAFF

J: TRBJ1-5
D: TRBD1
size: -
V: TRBV4-1
DNA: TGCGCCAGCAGCCGGAGACAGGGGGCAGAACAGCCCCAGCATTTT
CDR3: CASSRRQGAEQPQHF

J: TRBJ1-2
D: TRBD1
size: -
V: TRBV18
DNA: TGTGCCAGCTCACCCCGGACAGGAGACTATGGCTACACCTTC
CDR3: CASSPRTGDYGYTF

J: TRBJ2-4
D: -
size: -
V: TRBV28
DNA: TGTGCCAGCAGTTTCTCCCAACAGGGCCCAGCCAAAAACATTCAGTACTTC
CDR3: CASSFSQQGPAKNIQYF

J: TRBJ2-3
D: -
size: -
V: TRBV15
DNA: TGTGCCACCAGCAGTTCCGTGACAGTGGATACGCAGTATTTT
CDR3: CATSSSVTVDTQYF

J: TRBJ1-5
D: -
size: few
V: TRBV7-9
DNA: TGTGCCAGCAGAGACAGCAGCAATCAGCCCCAGCATTTT
CDR3: CASRDSSNQPQHF

J: TRBJ2-7
D: -
size: -
V: TRBV6-5
DNA: TGTGCCAGCAGCGAGATCAGTTCGGGGTTCTACGAGCAGTACTTC
CDR3: CASSEISSGFYEQYF

J: TRBJ2-1
D: -
size: -
V: TRBV9
DNA: TGTGCCAGCAGCGTCCAGGGGATTCACAATGAGCAGTTCTTC
CDR3: CASSVQGIHNEQFF

J: TRBJ2-1
D: -
size: -
V: TRBV5-6
DNA: TGTGCCAGCAGCGGGGCCGTGGGTGAGCAGTTCTTC
CDR3: CASSGAVGEQFF

J: TRBJ1-2
D: TRBD1
size: -
V: TRBV7-9
DNA: TGTGCCCCCGACGCAGGGGGAGGCTATGGCTACACCTTC
CDR3: CAPDAGGGYGYTF

J: TRBJ1-2
D: -
size: once
V: TRBV6-1
DNA: TGTGCCAGCAGTGAAGGGACTCCCTTCTCCTATGGCTACACCTTC
CDR3: CASSEGTPFSYGYTF

J: TRBJ2-5
D: TRBD2
size: few
V: TRBV13
DNA: TGTGCCAGCAGCTTAAGAGCGGGGGGCCCAGAGACCCAGTACTTC
CDR3: CASSLRAGGPETQYF

J: TRBJ2-2
D: -
size: -
V: TRBV9
DNA: TGTGCCACTTCGAAGGGCGGGATGGGGCCCGGGGAGCTGTTTTTT
CDR3: CATSKGGMGPGELFF

J: TRBJ1-6
D: -
size: -
V: TRBV7-2
DNA: TGTGCCAGCAGGGGGGCCAAGAATTCACCCCTCCACTTT
CDR3: CASRGAKNSPLHF

J: TRBJ2-7
D: TRBD1
size: -
V: TRBV7-8
DNA: TGTGCCAGCAGCTTGGACAGGGTAACGTGGCAGTACTTC
CDR3: CASSLDRVTWQYF

J: TRBJ2-3
D: -
size: -
V: TRBV10-2
DNA: TGCGCCAGCAGTGAGTCTACGGTTACCACAGATACGCAGTATTTT
CDR3: CASSESTVTTDTQYF

J: TRBJ2-2
D: -
size: -
V: TRBV10-1
DNA: TGCGCCAGCAGTGATGAGGGAAACACCGGGGAGCTGTTTTTT
CDR3: CASSDEGNTGELFF

J: TRBJ2-7
D: -
size: -
V: TRBV2
DNA: TGTGCCAGCAGTGGATTACAGGGTAGCGAGCAGTACTTC
CDR3: CASSGLQGSEQYF

J: TRBJ1-1
D: TRBD1
size: -
V: TRBV5-4
DNA: TGTGCCAGCAGCCCTGGACAGGGGGGGACTGAAGCTTTCTTT
CDR3: CASSPGQGGTEAFF

J: TRBJ1-1
D: -
size: -
V: TRBV4-2
DNA: TGTGCCAGCAGCCAAGATAACGCGTTCATGAACACTGAAGCTTTCTTT
CDR3: CASSQDNAFMNTEAFF

J: TRBJ2-2
D: -
size: -
V: TRBV7-7
DNA: TGTGCTAGCAGCTTAGACGCAGGGGCCACCGGGGAGCTGTTTTTT
CDR3: CASSLDAGATGELFF